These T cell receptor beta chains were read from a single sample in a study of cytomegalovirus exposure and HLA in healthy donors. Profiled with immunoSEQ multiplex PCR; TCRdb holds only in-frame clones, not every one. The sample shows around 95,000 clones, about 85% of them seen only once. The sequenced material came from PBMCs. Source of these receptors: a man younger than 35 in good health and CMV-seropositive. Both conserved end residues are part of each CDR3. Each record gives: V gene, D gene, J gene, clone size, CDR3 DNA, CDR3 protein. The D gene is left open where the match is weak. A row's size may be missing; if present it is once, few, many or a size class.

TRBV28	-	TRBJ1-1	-	TGTGCCAGCTCCCGGGGGGGGAACACTGAAGCTTTCTTT	CASSRGGNTEAFF
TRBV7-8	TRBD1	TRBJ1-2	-	TGTGCCAGCAGCACACAGGGGCGCTATGGCTACACCTTC	CASSTQGRYGYTF
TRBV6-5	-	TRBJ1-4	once	TGTGCCAGCAGAAGTCAGGGCAGAACTAATGAAAAACTGTTTTTT	CASRSQGRTNEKLFF
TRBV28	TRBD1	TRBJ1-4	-	TGTGCCAGCAGTGGACTACTGACAGGGGCAACTAATGAAAAACTGTTTTTT	CASSGLLTGATNEKLFF
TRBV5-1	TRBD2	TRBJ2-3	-	TGCGCCAGCAGCCTACCGGGACTAGCGGGACTCACAGATACGCAGTATTTT	CASSLPGLAGLTDTQYF
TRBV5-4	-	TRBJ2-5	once	TGTGCCAGCAGCTTGGCCACTCAAGAGACCCAGTACTTC	CASSLATQETQYF
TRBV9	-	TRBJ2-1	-	TGTGCCAGCAGCGTAGCGGTAGCGGCCTACAATGAGCAGTTCTTC	CASSVAVAAYNEQFF
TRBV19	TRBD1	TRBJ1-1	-	TGTGCCAGTAGTAAGTCCCAGGGGGCCTTGGCTTTCTTT	CASSKSQGALAFF
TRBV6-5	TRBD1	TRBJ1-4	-	TGTGCCAGCAGAACAGGGGGTGGGGATGAAAAACTGTTTTTT	CASRTGGGDEKLFF
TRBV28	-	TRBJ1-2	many	TGTGCCAGCAGTTTTATCGACATCTACTATGGCTACACCTTC	CASSFIDIYYGYTF
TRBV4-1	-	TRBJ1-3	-	TGCGCCAGCAGCCAGGAGGGATCCTCTGGAAACACCATATATTTT	CASSQEGSSGNTIYF
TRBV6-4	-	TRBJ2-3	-	TGTGCCAGCAGTGACAGGATGGCTAGCGCGGGGGATACGCAGTATTTT	CASSDRMASAGDTQYF
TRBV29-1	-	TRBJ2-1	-	TGCAGCGTTGGGGGCATATCCTACAATGAGCAGTTCTTC	CSVGGISYNEQFF
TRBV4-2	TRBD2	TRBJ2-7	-	TGTGCCAGCAGCCAAGATCGGGTGGGCGGGAGCTCCTACGAGCAGTACTTC	CASSQDRVGGSSYEQYF
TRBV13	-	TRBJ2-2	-	TGTGCCAGCCGCGGGAGACAGGTCACCGGGGAGCTGTTTTTT	CASRGRQVTGELFF
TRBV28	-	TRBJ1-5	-	TGTGCCAGCAGTTTATCCGATCAGCCCCAGCATTTT	CASSLSDQPQHF
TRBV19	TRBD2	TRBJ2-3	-	TGTGCCCCTTTTCATCCGGGAGGGAGCACAGATACGCAGTATTTT	CAPFHPGGSTDTQYF
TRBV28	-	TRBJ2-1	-	TGTGCCAGCAGTTTCAGGGATTCCGGGTTCTTC	CASSFRDSGFF
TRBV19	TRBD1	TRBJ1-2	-	TGTGCCAGTAGTATAGGGAGGGACAGGCCTGGCTACACCTTC	CASSIGRDRPGYTF
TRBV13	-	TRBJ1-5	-	TGTGCCAGCAGCTTCCGGACAGAAGATCAGCCCCAGCATTTT	CASSFRTEDQPQHF
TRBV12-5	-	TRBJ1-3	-	TGTGCTAGTGGTAGCCGAGGAGGGGAATCATCTGGAAACACCATATATTTT	CASGSRGGESSGNTIYF
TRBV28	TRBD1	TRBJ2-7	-	TGTGCCAGCAGATGGAGCCTAGGACAGGGGGTATCAGGCTACGAGCAGTACTTC	CASRWSLGQGVSGYEQYF
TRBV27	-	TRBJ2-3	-	TGTGCCAGCAGTTTCATCCAAGCGGGCCTCACAGATACGCAGTATTTT	CASSFIQAGLTDTQYF
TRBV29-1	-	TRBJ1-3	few	TGCAGCGTTAAACAGGGTACCGGAAACACCATATATTTT	CSVKQGTGNTIYF
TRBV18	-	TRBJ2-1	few	TGTGCCAGCTCACCATTCAGGGATCAGGTCAATGAGCAGTTCTTC	CASSPFRDQVNEQFF
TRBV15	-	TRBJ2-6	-	TGTGCCACCAGCAGAGAAAGGGGCTCTGGGGCCAACGTCCTGACTTTC	CATSRERGSGANVLTF
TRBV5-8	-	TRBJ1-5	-	TGTGCCAGCAGCCCGCATTCACAGAGCAATCAGCCCCAGCATTTT	CASSPHSQSNQPQHF
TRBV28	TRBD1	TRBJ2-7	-	TGTGCCAGCAGTTTATCCCCCAGGGGGACCTACGAGCAGTACTTC	CASSLSPRGTYEQYF
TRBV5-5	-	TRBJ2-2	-	TGTGCCAGCAGCTTGGGCTGGTCGGGCGGGGAGCTGTTTTTT	CASSLGWSGGELFF
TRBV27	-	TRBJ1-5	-	TGTGCCTCCCAGGGTAGGGGCAATCAGCCCCAGCATTTT	CASQGRGNQPQHF
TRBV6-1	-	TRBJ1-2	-	TGTGCCAGCAGTGAAGAAGGAGGGTTTAGCGGCTACACCTTC	CASSEEGGFSGYTF
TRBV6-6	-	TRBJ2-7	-	TGTGCCAGCAGTCTAACAGGGTCCGAGCAGTACTTC	CASSLTGSEQYF
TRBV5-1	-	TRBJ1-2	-	TGCGCCAGCAGCACCCAGGTTTCCGACTATGGCTACACCTTC	CASSTQVSDYGYTF
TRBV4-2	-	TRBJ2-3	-	TGTGCCAGCAGCCAAAGCGGCTACGTCACAGATACGCAGTATTTT	CASSQSGYVTDTQYF
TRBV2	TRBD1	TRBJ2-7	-	TGTGCCAGCAGGCCGGACAGGGGGTGGCCAGACTTC	CASRPDRGWPDF
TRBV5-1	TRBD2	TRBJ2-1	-	TGCGCCAGCAGCTTTCTAGCGGGAGGGCCCAACAATGAGCAGTTCTTC	CASSFLAGGPNNEQFF
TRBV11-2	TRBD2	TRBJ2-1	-	TGTGCCAGCAGCTTCCGACTAGCGGGAGGCGTAGGTGTGGATGAGCAGTTCTTC	CASSFRLAGGVGVDEQFF
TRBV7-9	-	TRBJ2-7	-	TGTGCCAGCAGCTTAGGAGGGAATAAGCTCGAGCAGTACTTC	CASSLGGNKLEQYF
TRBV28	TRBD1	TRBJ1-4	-	TGTGCCAGCGGTGGGACAGGGGGCTCGTCTAATGAAAAACTGTTTTTT	CASGGTGGSSNEKLFF
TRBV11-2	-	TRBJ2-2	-	TGTGCCAGCAGCTTAAGCTATTCACCCTCGAACACCGGGGAGCTGTTTTTT	CASSLSYSPSNTGELFF
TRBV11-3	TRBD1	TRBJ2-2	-	TGTGCCAGCAGCTTAGCGGGACAGGGTGGTCTGTTTTTT	CASSLAGQGGLFF
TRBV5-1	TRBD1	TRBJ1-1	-	TGCGCCAGCAGTACTCAGGGGGCCACTGAAGCTTTCTTT	CASSTQGATEAFF
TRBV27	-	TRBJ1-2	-	TGTGCCAGCAGTTTTGACGGGGTTGGGTATGGCTACACCTTC	CASSFDGVGYGYTF
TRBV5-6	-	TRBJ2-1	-	TGTGCCAGCAGCTTCCTTCAGGGAACTTACAATGAGCAGTTCTTC	CASSFLQGTYNEQFF
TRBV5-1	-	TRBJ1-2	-	TGCGCCAGCAGCCTTGAGAACTATGGCTACACCTTC	CASSLENYGYTF
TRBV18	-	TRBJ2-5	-	TGTGCCAGCTCACCACCCACGACAGGGAGGCAAGAGACCCAGTACTTC	CASSPPTTGRQETQYF
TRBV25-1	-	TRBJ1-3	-	TGTGCCAGCAGTGCCCCACAGGTTTCGGGAAACACCATATATTTT	CASSAPQVSGNTIYF
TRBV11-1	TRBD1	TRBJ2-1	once	TGTGCCAGCAGCCGACAGGGCCCCTACAATGAGCAGTTCTTC	CASSRQGPYNEQFF
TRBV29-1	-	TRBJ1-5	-	TGCAGCGTCGCGGACAGCAGCAATCAGCCCCAGCATTTT	CSVADSSNQPQHF
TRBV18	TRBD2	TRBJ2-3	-	TGTGCCAGCTCACCAATTTACACTAGCGGCGCTAGCACAGATACGCAGTATTTT	CASSPIYTSGASTDTQYF
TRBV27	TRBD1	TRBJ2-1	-	TGTGCCAGCAGTCCGACAGGGGGGAGAAATGAGCAGTTCTTC	CASSPTGGRNEQFF
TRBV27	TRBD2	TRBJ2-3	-	TGTGCCAGCAGTGCCTCCCGTGGAGCGGGAGTCGAAGTAGATACGCAGTATTTT	CASSASRGAGVEVDTQYF
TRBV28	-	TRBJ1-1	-	TGTGCCACCGTGGTGGGAGGGGGTGTGAACACTGAAGCTTTCTTT	CATVVGGGVNTEAFF
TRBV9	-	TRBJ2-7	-	TGTGCCAGCAGCGCCAGGACAGCCTCCAACGAGCAGTACTTC	CASSARTASNEQYF
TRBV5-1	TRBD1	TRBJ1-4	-	TGCGCCAGCAGCTTCGGAATGGGACAGGGTAATGAAAAACTGTTTTTT	CASSFGMGQGNEKLFF
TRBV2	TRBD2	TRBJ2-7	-	TGTGCCAGCAGTGGACTAGCGGGAGGGCCTTACGAGCAGTACTTC	CASSGLAGGPYEQYF
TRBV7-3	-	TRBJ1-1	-	TGTGCCAGCAGTTTACAACCTCAGGGGAACACTGAAGCTTTCTTT	CASSLQPQGNTEAFF